This T cell receptor beta chain was recovered during a study of T-cell memory formation after mild COVID-19. Study-wide findings and caveats: CD4+ contracting clones were mainly CM and EM; CD8+ ones, EMRA.

From germline, CDR1 is SQVTM and CDR2 ANQGSEA. The CDR3 runs to 10 residues. Trimming took 5 bases from V and 8 from J, leaving 7 bases between them. This clonotype is a singleton in its sample. What it recognizes is unknown. TCRdb analysed the 5' RACE reads with MiXCR anew, one entry per CDR3 protein. The table has under 600,000 distinct CDR3 sequences, approximately 21% seen once. Sequenced: PBMCs or a T cell subset sorted from them (not recorded which). The TCR originated in an adult woman who had mild COVID-19 (a few samples of this study predate the infection). Cell type and time point are not known. The V gene is TRBV29-1, the J gene TRBJ2-1; D is undetermined. The CDR3 DNA reads as TGCAGCGTTCTCGGGTATGAGCAGTTCTTC. Translating it yields CSVLGYEQFF.